This T cell receptor beta chain was identified during a study of T-cell reconstitution after alpha-beta-depleted transplantation in children. For TCRbeta, the library was prepared with unique molecular identifiers. A single record per CDR3 protein comes from TCRdb applying MiXCR to the PCR reads. The sample lists some 550,000 distinct CDR3 sequences; 20% to 25% were seen once. Study-level points and caveats: T-cell numbers and diversity one year post-transplant derived largely from freshly generated T cells. The high TCRbeta diversity at day 60 in some patients came from surviving recipient T cells and thymic progenitors. By about two months after transplant, alpha-beta T cells reportedly arose from several hundred graft clones that had expanded.

V lost 8 bases to trimming and J lost 2 bases, with 10 bases between them. Per germline, CDR1 SNHLY and CDR2 FYNNEI. CDR3 length: 13 residues. There are many counts of this clonotype. The antigen is unknown. The chain employs TRBV2 and TRBJ2-1, with D tentatively TRBD1 (5 bases). The sample in question was PBMCs, mostly from graft donor cells, obtained 360 days after TCRalphabeta/CD19-depleted stem cell transplant. The TCR was taken from a boy under two years old who had a stem cell transplant for acute myeloid leukemia, so the T cells may come from the graft donor. DNA for the CDR3: TGTGCCAGCCCGGCAGGGCCCTACAATGAGCAGTTCTTC. Residues: CASPAGPYNEQFF.